Below are 17 T cell receptor beta chains sequenced from a single sample in a study of shared clonotypes between healthy human individuals. Sequencing was performed with immunoSEQ multiplex PCR; in TCRdb, only in-frame clones are kept and a portion is missing. The sample contains some 1.5 million clones, 95% to 99% of which appear only once. What was sequenced was naive CD4+ T cells sorted from blood. Subset noted: CD45RA+ positively selected. The receptors come from a man aged 30 to 39 in good health.

A note on this clone: The same CDR3 can be traced to other DNA sequences in this sample. The chain joins TRBV7-2 to TRBJ2-1; the match to TRBD2 covers 9 bases. The length of the CDR3 is 15 residues. Germline CDR1 SGHTA, CDR2 FQGNSA. The V gene end was trimmed by 3 bases and the J gene end by 7 bases; junction bases not matched to a gene: 7. DNA of the CDR3: TGTGCCAGCAGCTTGGGGCTAGCGGGATGGAATGAGCAGTTCTTC. As protein: CASSLGLAGWNEQFF.

The rearrangement links TRBV10-3 to TRBJ2-1; 9 positions agree with TRBD1. In germline, CDR1 is ENHRY, CDR2 SYGVKD. This CDR3 contains 15 residues. V lost 2 bases to trimming and J lost 6 bases; unmatched junction nucleotides: 5. CDR3 sequence (DNA): TGTGCCATCAGTGAGCCGGGACAGGGAGGCAATGAGCAGTTCTTC. This sequence encodes CAISEPGQGGNEQFF.

The gene calls are TRBV7-2 and TRBJ1-5; D is ambiguous. Trimming pared 11 bases from V and 2 bases from J, leaving 16 bases between. CDR1 and CDR2 from the germline V gene are SGHTA and FQGNSA. The CDR3 is 14 amino acids. Here the CDR3 DNA reads TGTGCCGGTCTTACGAGTAGAGGCAATCAGCCCCAGCATTTT. Encoded protein: CAGLTSRGNQPQHF.

The V call is TRBV11-2, the J call TRBJ2-2; TRBD1 matches at 9 bases. V shed 5 bases, J shed 1 base, and the junction held 2 bases outside the gene matches. Germline loops: CDR1 SGHAT, CDR2 FQNNGV. The CDR3 is 15 amino acids. The CDR3 protein is CASSGQGLNTGELFF. The DNA of the CDR3 is TGTGCCAGCAGCGGACAGGGGCTGAACACCGGGGAGCTGTTTTTT.

The chain carries TRBV30 and TRBJ1-2, with 7 bases identical to TRBD1. The CDR3 contains 14 residues. Germline CDR1 is GTSNPN and CDR2 is SVGIG (reference sequence). Trimming took 5 bases from V and 4 from J; bases not matched to a gene: 10. The DNA for the CDR3 is TGTGCCTGGGGACGGGACAGTCCCCGCTATGGCTACACCTTC. Encoded protein: CAWGRDSPRYGYTF.

The chain has TRBV19 and TRBJ1-5, with D possibly TRBD1 on 5 matching bases. The germline V gene encodes CDR1 LNHDA and CDR2 SQIVND (reference sequence). With 7 bases removed from V and 9 bases from J, the gap between germline ends came to 13 bases. The CDR3 contains 12 residues. CDR3 bases: TGTGCCAGTAACCAGGGCCCCGGGCCCCAGCATTTT. This translates into CASNQGPGPQHF.

The genes are TRBV5-1 and TRBJ2-2, with 7 bases that match TRBD1. Germline CDR1 is SGHRS and CDR2 is YFSETQ. V lost 2 bases to trimming and J lost 0 bases; unmatched junction nucleotides: 4. This CDR3 has 16 residues. CDR3 loop: CASSFLGTANTGELFF. For the CDR3, the DNA is TGCGCCAGCAGCTTTTTAGGGACAGCGAACACCGGGGAGCTGTTTTTT.

The chain carries TRBV15 and TRBJ2-7; 10 nucleotides align to TRBD1. The V segment lost 1 base and the J segment 2 bases; nucleotides outside the gene matches: 8. This CDR3 spans 17 amino acids. From germline, CDR1 is LNHNV and CDR2 YYDKDF (reference sequence). The CDR3 DNA sequence: TGTGCCACCAGCAGAGGACGGGGACAGGGGTTCACCTACGAGCAGTACTTC. It encodes CATSRGRGQGFTYEQYF.

This sequence joins TRBV28 and TRBJ1-4; no firm D call. Trimming stripped 3 bases from V and 7 bases from J, with 12 bases between. The germline CDR1 and CDR2 sequences are MDHEN and SYDVKM. This CDR3 is 14 amino acids long. The CDR3: CASSLGGFVEKLFF. The CDR3 region has the DNA TGTGCCAGCAGTTTGGGAGGGTTCGTTGAAAAACTGTTTTTT.

The V call is TRBV15, the J call TRBJ1-2, with TRBD1 matching over 10 bases. The V segment lost 6 bases and the J segment 0 bases; nucleotides outside the gene matches: 4. CDR3 length: 15 residues. Per the germline V gene, CDR1 is LNHNV and CDR2 is YYDKDF (reference sequence). The CDR3 DNA follows: TGTGCCACCAGGCCCGGGACAGGGGCTAACTATGGCTACACCTTC. It specifies CATRPGTGANYGYTF.

The chain recombines TRBV10-3 with TRBJ1-5; D may be TRBD1 (5 bases). This CDR3 region has 14 residues. CDR1 and CDR2 (germline): ENHRY, SYGVKD. V was trimmed by 4 bases and J by 4 bases, leaving 11 bases between them. The CDR3 is CAISAQGGNQPQHF. Written as DNA, the CDR3 is TGTGCCATCAGTGCCCAGGGAGGAAATCAGCCCCAGCATTTT.

CDR3 sequence reads: CASSQSGRRETQYF. DNA for the CDR3: TGCGCCAGCAGCCAGAGCGGGAGACGAGAGACCCAGTACTTC. The chain combines TRBV5-1 with TRBJ2-5; TRBD2 agrees at 8 bases. Germline CDR1 and CDR2: SGHRS and YFSETQ. Trimming removed 4 bases from V and 4 bases from J; junction bases left unmatched: 6. This CDR3 is built from 14 residues.

The chain joins TRBV7-8 to TRBJ1-2, with D perhaps TRBD1 (5 bases). The CDR3 totals 13 residues. Germline CDR1 SGHVS, CDR2 FQNEAQ. The V and J ends lost 5 bases and 6 bases respectively, with 13 bases between them. CDR3 loop: CASSRGGVDGYTF. The CDR3 DNA reads TGTGCCAGCAGCCGGGGGGGAGTGGATGGCTACACCTTC.

The rearrangement uses TRBV5-1 and TRBJ2-7; D may be TRBD2 (6 bases). The length of the CDR3 is 18 residues. V lost 4 bases to trimming and J lost 2 bases, with 25 bases between them. Germline loops: CDR1 SGHRS, CDR2 YFSETQ. In DNA, the CDR3 is TGCGCCAGCAGCCACGGGGCCGGGGGATCTAGGTTGGCCTACGAGCAGTACTTC. It specifies CASSHGAGGSRLAYEQYF.

The chain combines TRBV7-9 with TRBJ2-2; D might be TRBD2 (5 bases). Trimming pared 7 bases from V and 2 bases from J, leaving 14 bases between. CDR3 size: 15 residues. Germline V gene lookup returns CDR1 SEHNR and CDR2 FQNEAQ (reference sequence). This CDR3 reads CASTLQADNTGELFF. In DNA form, the CDR3 reads TGTGCCAGCACCCTCCAAGCGGATAACACCGGGGAGCTGTTTTTT.

V is TRBV7-2 and J is TRBJ2-6; D uncertain. Trimming removed 4 bases from V and 4 bases from J, with 14 bases in between. From germline, CDR1 is SGHTA and CDR2 FQGNSA. This CDR3 region has 16 residues. The DNA of the CDR3 is TGTGCCAGCAGCTCCAAGGGTCTGCCCGGGGCCAACGTCCTGACTTTC. It yields the protein CASSSKGLPGANVLTF.

This chain uses TRBV2 with TRBJ1-2, with D possibly being TRBD1 (5 bases). This CDR3 spans 14 amino acids. Trimming removed 6 bases from V and 1 base from J, with 12 bases in between. The germline CDR1 and CDR2 sequences are SNHLY and FYNNEI. CDR3 sequence reads: CASRLFGGNYGYTF. The DNA of the CDR3 is TGTGCCAGCAGGTTATTTGGGGGTAACTATGGCTACACCTTC.